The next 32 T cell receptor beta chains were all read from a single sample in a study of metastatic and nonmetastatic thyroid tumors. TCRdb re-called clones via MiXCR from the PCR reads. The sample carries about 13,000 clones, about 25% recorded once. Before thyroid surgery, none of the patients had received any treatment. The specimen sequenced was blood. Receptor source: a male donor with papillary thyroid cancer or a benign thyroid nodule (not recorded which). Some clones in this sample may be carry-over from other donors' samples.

DNA of the CDR3: TGTGCCAGCAGCTTAACGTTCCAGCTCTCCTACAATGAGCAGTTCTTC. The encoded protein is CASSLTFQLSYNEQFF. V and J are TRBV7-3 and TRBJ2-1; no definite D call. The germline CDR1 and CDR2 sequences are SGHTA and FQGTGA. The CDR3 runs to 16 residues. V was cut by 0 bases and J by 0 bases, with 9 bases left in between.

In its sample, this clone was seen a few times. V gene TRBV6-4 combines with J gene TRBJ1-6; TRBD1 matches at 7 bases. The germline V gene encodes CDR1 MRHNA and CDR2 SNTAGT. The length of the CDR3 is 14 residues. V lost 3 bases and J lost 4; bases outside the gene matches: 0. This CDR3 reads CASSEDRYNSPLHF. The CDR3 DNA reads TGTGCCAGCAGTGAGGACAGGTATAATTCACCCCTCCACTTT.

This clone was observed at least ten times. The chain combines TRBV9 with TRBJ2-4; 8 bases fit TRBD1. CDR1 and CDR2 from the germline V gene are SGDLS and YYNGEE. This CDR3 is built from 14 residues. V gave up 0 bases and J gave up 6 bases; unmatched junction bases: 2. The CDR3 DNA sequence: TGTGCCAGCAGCGTAGGCAGGGGGCTAAACATTCAGTACTTC. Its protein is CASSVGRGLNIQYF.

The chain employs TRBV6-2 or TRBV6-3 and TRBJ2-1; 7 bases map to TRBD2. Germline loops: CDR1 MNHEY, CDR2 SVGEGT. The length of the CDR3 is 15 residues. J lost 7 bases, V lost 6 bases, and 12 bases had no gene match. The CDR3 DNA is TGTGCCAGCAGCCGCGGGAGTTTAGTGGGGAATGAGCAGTTCTTC. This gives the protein CASSRGSLVGNEQFF.

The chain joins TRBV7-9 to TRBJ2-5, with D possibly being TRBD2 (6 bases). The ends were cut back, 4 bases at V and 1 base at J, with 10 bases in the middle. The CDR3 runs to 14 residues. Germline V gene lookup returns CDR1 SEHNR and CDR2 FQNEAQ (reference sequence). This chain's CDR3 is CASSSGLSQETQYF. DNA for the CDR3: TGTGCCAGCAGCTCGGGACTCTCCCAAGAGACCCAGTACTTC.

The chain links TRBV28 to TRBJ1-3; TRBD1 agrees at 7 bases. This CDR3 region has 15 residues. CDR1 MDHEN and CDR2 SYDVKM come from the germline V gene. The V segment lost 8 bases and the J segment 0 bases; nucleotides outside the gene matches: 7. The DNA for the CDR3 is TGTGCCAGCCGCGGACAGGATCTCTCTGGAAACACCATATATTTT. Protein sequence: CASRGQDLSGNTIYF.

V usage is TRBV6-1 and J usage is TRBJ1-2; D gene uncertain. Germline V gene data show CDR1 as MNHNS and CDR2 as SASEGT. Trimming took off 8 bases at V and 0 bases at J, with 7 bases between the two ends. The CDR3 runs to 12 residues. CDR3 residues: CASAGSNYGYTF. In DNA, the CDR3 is TGTGCCAGCGCCGGATCTAACTATGGCTACACCTTC.

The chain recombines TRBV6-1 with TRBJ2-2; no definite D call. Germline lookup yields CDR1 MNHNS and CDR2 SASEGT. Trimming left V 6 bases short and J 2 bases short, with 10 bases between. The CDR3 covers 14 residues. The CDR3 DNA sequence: TGTGCCAGCAGAGACAATCCCAACACCGGGGAGCTGTTTTTT. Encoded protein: CASRDNPNTGELFF.

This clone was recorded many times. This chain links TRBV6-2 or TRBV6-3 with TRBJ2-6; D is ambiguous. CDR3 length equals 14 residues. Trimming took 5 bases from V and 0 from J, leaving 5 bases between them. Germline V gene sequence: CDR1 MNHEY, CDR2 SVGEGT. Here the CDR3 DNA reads TGTGCCAGCAGTCCCCTCTCTGGGGCCAACGTCCTGACTTTC. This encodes CASSPLSGANVLTF.

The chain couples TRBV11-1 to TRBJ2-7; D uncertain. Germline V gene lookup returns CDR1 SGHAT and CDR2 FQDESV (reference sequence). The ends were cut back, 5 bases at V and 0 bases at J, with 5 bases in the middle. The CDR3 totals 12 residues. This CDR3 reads CASSADSYEQYF. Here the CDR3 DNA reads TGTGCCAGCAGCGCAGACTCCTACGAGCAGTACTTC.

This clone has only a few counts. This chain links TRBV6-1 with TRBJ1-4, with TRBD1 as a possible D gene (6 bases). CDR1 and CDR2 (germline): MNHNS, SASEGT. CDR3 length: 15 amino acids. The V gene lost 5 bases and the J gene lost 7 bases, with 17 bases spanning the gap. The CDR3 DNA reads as TGTGCCAGCAGTAACCGACAGGCCCGGGGTGAAAAACTGTTTTTT. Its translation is CASSNRQARGEKLFF.

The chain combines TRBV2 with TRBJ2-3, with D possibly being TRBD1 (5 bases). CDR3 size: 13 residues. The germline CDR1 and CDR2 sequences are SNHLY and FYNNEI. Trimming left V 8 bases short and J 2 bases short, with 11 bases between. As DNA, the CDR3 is TGTGCCAGCGGCCCGGACATCACAGATACGCAGTATTTT. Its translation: CASGPDITDTQYF.

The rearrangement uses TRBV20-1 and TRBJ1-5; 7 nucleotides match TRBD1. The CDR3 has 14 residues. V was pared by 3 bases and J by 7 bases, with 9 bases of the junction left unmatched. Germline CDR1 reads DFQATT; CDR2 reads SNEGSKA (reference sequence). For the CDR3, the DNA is TGCAGTGCTAGGCGACAGGGCCACCGACAGCCCCAGCATTTT. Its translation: CSARRQGHRQPQHF.

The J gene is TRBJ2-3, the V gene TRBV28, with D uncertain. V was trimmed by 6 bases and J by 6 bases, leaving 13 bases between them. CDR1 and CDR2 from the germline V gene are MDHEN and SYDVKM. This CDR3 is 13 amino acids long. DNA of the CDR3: TGTGCCAGCAGCCTTCCCCTGGGGGATACGCAGTATTTT. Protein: CASSLPLGDTQYF.

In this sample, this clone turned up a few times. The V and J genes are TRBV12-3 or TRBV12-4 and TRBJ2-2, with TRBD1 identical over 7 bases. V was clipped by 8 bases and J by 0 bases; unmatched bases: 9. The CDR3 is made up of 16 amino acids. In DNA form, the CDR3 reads TGTGCCAGCCACCGGGCGGACAGGTCGAACACCGGGGAGCTGTTTTTT. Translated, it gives CASHRADRSNTGELFF.

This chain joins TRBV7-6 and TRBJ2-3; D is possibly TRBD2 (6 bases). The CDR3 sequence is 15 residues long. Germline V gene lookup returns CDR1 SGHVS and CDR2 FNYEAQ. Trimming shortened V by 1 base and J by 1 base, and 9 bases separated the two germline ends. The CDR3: CASSLDPGGTDTQYF. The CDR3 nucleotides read TGTGCCAGCAGCTTAGACCCGGGAGGCACAGATACGCAGTATTTT.

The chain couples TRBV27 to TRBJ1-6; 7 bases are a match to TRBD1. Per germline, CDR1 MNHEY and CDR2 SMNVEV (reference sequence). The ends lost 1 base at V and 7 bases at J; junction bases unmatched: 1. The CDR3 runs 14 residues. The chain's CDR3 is CASSLWDSNSPLHF. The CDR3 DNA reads TGTGCCAGCAGTTTATGGGACAGCAATTCACCCCTCCACTTT.

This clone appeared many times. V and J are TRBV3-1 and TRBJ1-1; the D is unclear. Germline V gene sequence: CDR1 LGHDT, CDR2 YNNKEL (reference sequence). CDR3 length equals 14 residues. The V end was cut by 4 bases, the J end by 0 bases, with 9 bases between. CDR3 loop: CASSRGTVNTEAFF. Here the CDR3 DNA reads TGTGCCAGCAGCCGCGGCACAGTGAACACTGAAGCTTTCTTT.

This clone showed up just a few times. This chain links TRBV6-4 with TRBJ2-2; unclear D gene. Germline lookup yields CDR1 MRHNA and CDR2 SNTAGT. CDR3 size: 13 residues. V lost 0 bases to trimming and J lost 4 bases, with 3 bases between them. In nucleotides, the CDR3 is TGTGCCAGCAGTGACTCGGGCACCGGGGAGCTGTTTTTT. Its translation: CASSDSGTGELFF.

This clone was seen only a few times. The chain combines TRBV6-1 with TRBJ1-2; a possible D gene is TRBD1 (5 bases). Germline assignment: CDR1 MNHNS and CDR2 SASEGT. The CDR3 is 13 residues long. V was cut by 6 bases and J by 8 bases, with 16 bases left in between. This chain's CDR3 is CASSPGQGRGYTF. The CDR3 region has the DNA TGTGCCAGCAGCCCGGGGCAAGGAAGAGGCTACACCTTC.

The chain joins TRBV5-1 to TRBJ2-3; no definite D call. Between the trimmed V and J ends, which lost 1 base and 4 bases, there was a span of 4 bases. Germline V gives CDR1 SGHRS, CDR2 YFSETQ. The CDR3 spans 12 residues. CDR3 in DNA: TGCGCCAGCAGCTTGCGTTCAGATACGCAGTATTTT. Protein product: CASSLRSDTQYF.

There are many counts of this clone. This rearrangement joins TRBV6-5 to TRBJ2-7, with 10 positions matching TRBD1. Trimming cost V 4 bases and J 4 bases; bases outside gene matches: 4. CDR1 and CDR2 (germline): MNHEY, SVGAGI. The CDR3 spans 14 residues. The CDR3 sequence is CASSLDRGDYEQYF. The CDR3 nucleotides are TGTGCCAGCAGTTTGGACAGGGGGGATTACGAGCAGTACTTC.

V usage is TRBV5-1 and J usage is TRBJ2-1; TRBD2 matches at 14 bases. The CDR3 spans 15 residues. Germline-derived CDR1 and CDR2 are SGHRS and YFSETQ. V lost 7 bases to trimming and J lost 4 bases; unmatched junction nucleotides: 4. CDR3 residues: CASSRTSGRYNEQFF. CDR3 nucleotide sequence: TGCGCCAGCTCCCGGACTAGCGGGAGGTACAATGAGCAGTTCTTC.

The CDR3 loop reads CASSRTGASEQYF. CDR3 DNA sequence: TGTGCCAGCAGTAGGACAGGGGCAAGCGAGCAGTACTTC. The V call is TRBV12-3 or TRBV12-4, the J call TRBJ2-7, with TRBD1 identical over 9 bases. Losses at the gene ends were 5 bases for V and 6 bases for J; bases not matched to a gene: 5. This CDR3 contains 13 residues.

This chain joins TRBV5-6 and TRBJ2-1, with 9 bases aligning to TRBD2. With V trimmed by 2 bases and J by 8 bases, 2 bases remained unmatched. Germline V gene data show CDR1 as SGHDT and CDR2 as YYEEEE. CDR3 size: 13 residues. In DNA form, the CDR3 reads TGTGCCAGCAGCTTTGCGGGAGGGGATGAGCAGTTCTTC. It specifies CASSFAGGDEQFF.

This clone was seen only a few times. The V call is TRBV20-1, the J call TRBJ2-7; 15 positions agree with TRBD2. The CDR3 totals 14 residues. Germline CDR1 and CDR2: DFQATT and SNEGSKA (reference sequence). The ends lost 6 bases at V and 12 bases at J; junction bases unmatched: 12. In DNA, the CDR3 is TGCAGTGCCAGGGGACTAGCGGGAGGACGTAGGCGGTACTTC. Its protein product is CSARGLAGGRRRYF.

CDR3 residues: CASSLGQALYGYTF. The CDR3 DNA follows: TGCGCCAGCAGCTTGGGACAGGCCCTCTATGGCTACACCTTC. The chain has TRBV5-1 and TRBJ1-2, with D possibly TRBD1 on 6 matching bases. Trimming pared 0 bases from V and 4 bases from J, leaving 10 bases between. CDR1 is SGHRS, CDR2 YFSETQ, per germline. This CDR3 comprises 14 residues.

CDR3 sequence: CSARAPIWGQKETQYF. The CDR3 DNA follows: TGCAGTGCCCGCGCCCCCATTTGGGGCCAGAAAGAGACCCAGTACTTC. J is TRBJ2-5 and V is TRBV20-1, with D perhaps matching TRBD1 (5 bases). Trimming left V 6 bases short and J 3 bases short, with 23 bases between. The CDR3 consists of 16 residues. Germline V gene sequence: CDR1 DFQATT, CDR2 SNEGSKA (reference sequence).

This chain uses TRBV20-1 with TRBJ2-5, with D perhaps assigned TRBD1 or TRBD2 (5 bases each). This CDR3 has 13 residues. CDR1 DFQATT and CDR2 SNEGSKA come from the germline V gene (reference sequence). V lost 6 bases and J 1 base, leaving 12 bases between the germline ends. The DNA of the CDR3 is TGCAGTGCCGTCGGGACGGTCCAAGAGACCCAGTACTTC. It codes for CSAVGTVQETQYF.

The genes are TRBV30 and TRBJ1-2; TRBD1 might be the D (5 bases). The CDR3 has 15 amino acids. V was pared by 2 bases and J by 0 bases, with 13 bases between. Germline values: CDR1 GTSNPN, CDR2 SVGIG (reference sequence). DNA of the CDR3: TGTGCCTGGAGTCACCCGGGGGGGGCTAACTATGGCTACACCTTC. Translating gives CAWSHPGGANYGYTF.

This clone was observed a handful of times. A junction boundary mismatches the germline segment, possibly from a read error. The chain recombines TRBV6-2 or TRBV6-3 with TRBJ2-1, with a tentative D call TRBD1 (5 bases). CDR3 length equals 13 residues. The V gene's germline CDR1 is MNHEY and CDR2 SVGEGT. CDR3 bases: TGTGCCAGCAGTTCAGGGCCTTACAATGAGCAGTTCTTT. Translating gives CASSSGPYNEQFF.

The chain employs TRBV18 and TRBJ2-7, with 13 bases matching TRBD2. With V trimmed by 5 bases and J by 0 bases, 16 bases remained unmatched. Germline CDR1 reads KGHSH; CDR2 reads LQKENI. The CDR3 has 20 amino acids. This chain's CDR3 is CASSTTPRTSGGRGSYEQYF. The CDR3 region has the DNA TGTGCCAGCTCAACGACCCCGCGGACTAGCGGGGGCCGGGGCTCCTACGAGCAGTACTTC.